A selection of T cell receptor beta chains follows, all from one sample in a study of T cells in localized non-small cell lung cancer. Sequencing was performed with immunoSEQ multiplex PCR; in TCRdb, only in-frame clones are kept and a portion is missing. The sample consists of 1,500 to 2,500 clones, about 22% of them appearing once. The sequencing here drew on lung tumor tissue, taken before any cancer treatment. Receptors were obtained from a woman aged 40-69 years with stage I lung adenocarcinoma. CDR3s include the opening cysteine and the closing phenylalanine or tryptophan. D genes are given only for firm matches. Rows may omit the clone size; those that give it use once, few, many or a size class.

V gene	D gene	clone size	J gene	CDR3 DNA	CDR3 protein
TRBV11-3	NA	few	TRBJ2-5	TGTGCTAGCAGCTTAGAGTACCGGGACCCGAGGAGGGTTCCAACGACCCAGTACTTC	CASSLEYRDPRRVPTTQYF
TRBV18	NA	NA	TRBJ2-7	TGTGCCAGCTCACCAACGGACAGAGCCTACGAGCAGTACTTC	CASSPTDRAYEQYF
TRBV30	TRBD1	NA	TRBJ2-5	TGTGCCTGGAGCCGCGACAGGGACGAGACCCAGTACTTC	CAWSRDRDETQYF
TRBV6-8	TRBD2	medium-sized	TRBJ2-1	TGTGCCAGCAGTTCCCCCGGGGCTGGCGGGGGGAATGAGCAGTTCTTC	CASSSPGAGGGNEQFF
TRBV11-3	NA	NA	TRBJ1-4	TGTGCCAGCAGCTTTAGGGAGTTGAATGAAAAACTGTTTTTT	CASSFRELNEKLFF
TRBV5-1	TRBD2	NA	TRBJ2-7	TGCGCCAGCCGAAGCGGGGGGGCCTCCCTCGGCGAGCAGTACTTC	CASRSGGASLGEQYF
TRBV11-3	NA	few	TRBJ2-4	TGTGCCAGCAGCTTTAGGGGAGCCAAAAACATTCAGTACTTC	CASSFRGAKNIQYF
TRBV6-8	TRBD2	few	TRBJ2-3	TGTGCCAGCAGAACGGGACTAGCGGGCACAGATACGCAGTATTTT	CASRTGLAGTDTQYF
TRBV12-5	NA	medium-sized	TRBJ2-3	TGTGCCAGCAAGCCGGGAACGGGCCCAGATACGCAGTATTTT	CASKPGTGPDTQYF
TRBV19	NA	NA	TRBJ1-4	TGTGCCAGTAGTAGCCGCAGGGTCGTCGAGGAAAAACTGTTTTTT	CASSSRRVVEEKLFF
TRBV9	NA	medium-sized	TRBJ2-3	TGTGCCAGCAGCGTAGGGGCGGAGAGCACAGATACGCAGTATTTT	CASSVGAESTDTQYF
TRBV5-1	TRBD1	hyperexpanded	TRBJ1-1	TGCGCCAGCAGCTACGGACAGGGCGGGACTGAAGCTTTCTTT	CASSYGQGGTEAFF
TRBV9	NA	NA	TRBJ1-1	TGTGCCAGCAATAACGGTAGGGCTGAAGCTTTCTTT	CASNNGRAEAFF
TRBV6-8	NA	few	TRBJ1-6	TGTGCCATCAACGGGGGGGATAATTCACCCCTCCACTTT	CAINGGDNSPLHF
TRBV5-1	NA	NA	TRBJ2-3	TGCGCCAGCAGCTTGGGGACAGCGGCAGATACGCAGTATTTT	CASSLGTAADTQYF
TRBV4-1	TRBD2	medium-sized	TRBJ2-3	TGCGCCAGCAGCCAGGGAGCGGGGGCGGGAGATACGCAGTATTTT	CASSQGAGAGDTQYF
TRBV11-3	NA	few	TRBJ1-4	TGTGCCAGCAGCCCTGGACAGCTTAATGAAAAACTGTTTTTT	CASSPGQLNEKLFF
TRBV18	NA	few	TRBJ1-1	TGTGCCAGCTCACCAAGGAGATCCGGGGGCGACACTGAAGCTTTCTTT	CASSPRRSGGDTEAFF
TRBV30	NA	few	TRBJ1-2	TGTGCCTGGGGGTCCCCCGGATATGGGGGAGGGGAGTTCCACACCTTC	CAWGSPGYGGGEFHTF
TRBV19	TRBD1	few	TRBJ1-1	TGTGCCAGTAGTGCCGGGACAGGGCTTGAAGCTTTCTTT	CASSAGTGLEAFF
TRBV11-3	NA	medium-sized	TRBJ1-1	TGTGCCAGCAGCCACCAGGGTGGGCGGCACACTGAAGCTTTCTTT	CASSHQGGRHTEAFF
TRBV11-3	NA	few	TRBJ1-5	TGTGCCAGCAGCTTACGGCAGGGGAGCTATCAGCCCCAGCATTTT	CASSLRQGSYQPQHF
TRBV11-3	NA	few	TRBJ2-7	TGTGCCAGCAGCTTCGCGCACGGGGGCTCCTACGAGCAGTACTTC	CASSFAHGGSYEQYF
TRBV28	NA	few	TRBJ1-4	TGTGCCAGCAGTTTATACCAGGGCTCCTCAACTAATGAAAAACTGTTTTTT	CASSLYQGSSTNEKLFF
TRBV11-3	TRBD1	NA	TRBJ2-7	TGTGCCAGCAGCCCAGGGGGCTCCCGGGACGAGCAGTACTTC	CASSPGGSRDEQYF
TRBV18	TRBD1	few	TRBJ1-1	TGTGCCAGCTCACCTAGACAGGGACCGTCGGGGAACACTGAAGCTTTCTTT	CASSPRQGPSGNTEAFF
TRBV11-3	NA	few	TRBJ1-6	TGTGCCAGCAGCTTACCCGGGGGCACCTATAATTCACCCCTCCACTTT	CASSLPGGTYNSPLHF
TRBV11-3	TRBD1	few	TRBJ1-2	TGTGCCAGCACCGACCAGACCAGGGGGCTTGGCTACACCTTC	CASTDQTRGLGYTF
TRBV6-8	NA	few	TRBJ1-2	TGTGCCAGCAGTCTCGGATCCGGGTCTATGAGGGGCTACACCTTC	CASSLGSGSMRGYTF
TRBV10-3	NA	medium-sized	TRBJ1-1	TGTGCCATCAGTGAGTCCAGGGCCGTGGGGGTTGGGAACACTGAAGCTTTCTTT	CAISESRAVGVGNTEAFF
TRBV6-8	NA	NA	TRBJ1-5	TGTGCCAGCAGTTACTCGATCAGTCGGCCCCAGCATTTT	CASSYSISRPQHF
TRBV14	TRBD1	NA	TRBJ1-2	TGTGCCAGCAGCCCCCCACCCCTCTCAGGGGGTACCTATGGCTACACCTTC	CASSPPPLSGGTYGYTF
TRBV6-8	NA	few	TRBJ1-1	TGTGCCAGCAGTTCCCCACCGGGGCATAAAACTGAAGCTTTCTTT	CASSSPPGHKTEAFF
TRBV11-3	TRBD1	few	TRBJ1-1	TGTGCCAGCAGGACCGGGACAGGGTGGGACACTGAAGCTTTCTTT	CASRTGTGWDTEAFF
TRBV19	NA	NA	TRBJ1-2	TGTGCCAGTACGGTTCATGCAGGGGTCGATGGCTACACCTTC	CASTVHAGVDGYTF
TRBV30	NA	few	TRBJ1-1	TGTGCCTGGTCAATGAACACTGAAGCTTTCTTT	CAWSMNTEAFF
TRBV6-8	NA	medium-sized	TRBJ1-5	TGTGCCAGCAGTGCGGCCCCATGGCCCCAGCATTTT	CASSAAPWPQHF
TRBV7-8	TRBD1	medium-sized	TRBJ2-1	TGTGCCAGCAGCTTTGGACAGGGCAATGAGCAGTTCTTC	CASSFGQGNEQFF
TRBV6-8	TRBD2	large	TRBJ2-1	TGTGCCAGCAGTGTCACTAGCGGGGGGGCCGATGAGCAGTTCTTC	CASSVTSGGADEQFF
TRBV11-3	NA	few	TRBJ2-7	TGTGCCAGCAGCCCACAAGTTGGAGGAAGCTCCTACGAGCAGTACTTC	CASSPQVGGSSYEQYF
TRBV10-2	NA	NA	TRBJ2-5	TGCGCCAGCAGGGGAAGAACTAGCGAGACCCAGTACTTC	CASRGRTSETQYF
TRBV5-1	TRBD1	few	TRBJ1-5	TGCGCCAGCAGCCCCGGGACAGGGGTTCAGCCCCAGCATTTT	CASSPGTGVQPQHF
TRBV19	TRBD1	NA	TRBJ1-2	TGTGCCAGTAGTCCCGCCCAGAGACAGGGGGAGCGCTACACCTTC	CASSPAQRQGERYTF
TRBV11-3	NA	NA	TRBJ1-6	TGTGCCAGCAGCCCCCTAGGTAACGGAAATTCACCCCTCCACTTT	CASSPLGNGNSPLHF
TRBV11-3	TRBD2	medium-sized	TRBJ2-1	TGTGCCAGCAGCGCGCATCCCTCTGGCGGGGGGCCAGTCTCCTACAATGAGCAGTTCTTC	CASSAHPSGGGPVSYNEQFF
TRBV18	NA	few	TRBJ1-1	TGTGCCAGCTCACCAAGAGGAGGCAGCACTGAAGCTTTCTTT	CASSPRGGSTEAFF
TRBV12-5	TRBD2	few	TRBJ2-7	TGTGCCAGCTTGGCGGGGGGTGGGTACGAGCAGTACTTC	CASLAGGGYEQYF
TRBV19	TRBD1	few	TRBJ1-2	TGTGCCAGTAGTGACAGGGCGTTTTATCTCGGCTACACCTTC	CASSDRAFYLGYTF
TRBV11-3	NA	NA	TRBJ1-1	TGTGCCAGCAGCTTGGTTGCCAGCAGGGACGCTGAAGCTTTCTTT	CASSLVASRDAEAFF
TRBV7-6	NA	few	TRBJ2-2	TGTGCCAGCACCCCGGGGGTCCCAATCACGAACACCGGGGAGCTGTTTTTT	CASTPGVPITNTGELFF
TRBV25-1	NA	NA	TRBJ1-2	TGTGCCAGCAGTGGGGCCAGTGCTAACTATGGCTACACCTTC	CASSGASANYGYTF
TRBV9	NA	few	TRBJ1-6	TGTGCCAGCAGGGAGGACAGTCCGAATTCACCCCTCCACTTT	CASREDSPNSPLHF
TRBV11-3	TRBD2	medium-sized	TRBJ2-1	TGTGCCAGCAGCTTGGGGGGGAGGTCCTACAATGAGCAGTTCTTC	CASSLGGRSYNEQFF
TRBV11-3	TRBD1	medium-sized	TRBJ1-2	TGTGCCAGCAGCTCTTCCGGGACAGGGGTACGCTACACCTTC	CASSSSGTGVRYTF
TRBV19	NA	few	TRBJ2-7	TGTGCCAGTAGTCCGGGACGGGGGTCCTACGAGCAGTACTTC	CASSPGRGSYEQYF